The 5 T cell receptor beta chains below were found in one sample sequenced in a study of blood T cell repertoires in COVID-19. Generated by immunoSEQ multiplex PCR, the TCRdb table keeps only in-frame clones and is missing some. The table lists 120,000 or so clones, 70% to 80% of them singletons. The source material was peripheral blood. These receptor sequences come from a man aged 50 to 60 with acute or convalescent COVID-19.

The CDR3 coding sequence is TGTGCCAGCAGCCAAGGGGAAGGGGACACAGATACGCAGTATTTT. This gives the protein CASSQGEGDTDTQYF. The chain links TRBV4-2 to TRBJ2-3, with a possible D match to TRBD1 (5 bases). The length of the CDR3 is 15 residues. Trimming removed 1 base from V and 2 bases from J, with 10 bases in between. CDR1 is LGHNA and CDR2 is YNFKEQ in the germline V gene.

The CDR3 DNA is TGCGCCAGCAGCTCGGGACAACCACAGACCTACGAGCAGTACTTC. Encoded protein: CASSSGQPQTYEQYF. The gene calls are TRBV5-1 and TRBJ2-7, with TRBD1 as a possible D gene (6 bases). V dropped 3 bases and J dropped 2 bases, with 15 bases sitting between them. The CDR3 has 15 amino acids. Germline lookup yields CDR1 SGHRS and CDR2 YFSETQ.

The chain joins TRBV13 to TRBJ2-7; the D is unclear. The CDR3 totals 13 residues. Germline V CDR1 and CDR2: PRHDT, FYEKMQ (reference sequence). V was shortened by 4 bases and J by 1 base, with 8 bases between the two germline ends. The DNA for the CDR3 is TGTGCCAGCAGCTGGCGAGGTTCCTACGAGCAGTACTTC. This gives the protein CASSWRGSYEQYF.

V gene TRBV28 combines with J gene TRBJ2-1; the match to TRBD2 covers 10 bases. Losses at the gene ends were 3 bases for V and 8 bases for J; bases not matched to a gene: 7. The CDR3 extends over 15 amino acids. Germline-derived CDR1 and CDR2 are MDHEN and SYDVKM. The CDR3 DNA follows: TGTGCCAGCAGTTTGCGTCTAGCGGGAGCTCATGAGCAGTTCTTC. Translation gives CASSLRLAGAHEQFF.

The J gene is TRBJ1-3, the V gene TRBV18; 8 positions match TRBD1. V dropped 1 base and J dropped 6; count of bases not matched to a gene: 14. The CDR3 extends over 18 amino acids. The germline V gene has CDR1 KGHSH and CDR2 LQKENI. The CDR3 is CASSPLGQETPLENTIYF. Here the CDR3 DNA reads TGTGCCAGCTCACCACTGGGACAGGAAACACCTCTGGAAAACACCATATATTTT.